Following are 15 T cell receptor beta chains from one sample sequenced in a study of shared clonotypes between healthy human individuals. Clones were read by immunoSEQ multiplex PCR, and TCRdb kept only the in-frame ones, dropping some. The repertoire holds under 120,000 clones, with about 70% as singletons. Material: memory CD8+ T cells sorted from blood. As to subset: CD45RO+ cells pooled with CCR7-negative TemRA cells. The source of these receptors is a woman in her thirties in good health.

J is TRBJ1-2 and V is TRBV19, with 8 bases matching TRBD1. This CDR3 has 15 residues. V was clipped by 5 bases and J by 7 bases; unmatched bases: 12. CDR1 and CDR2 (germline): LNHDA, SQIVND (reference sequence). CDR3 nucleotide sequence: TGTGCCAGTAGTCCACTGACAGGGGTCGAACGTGGCTACACCTTC. This translates into CASSPLTGVERGYTF. Full variable domain (rest looked up from reference TRBV19 and TRBJ1-2): DGGITQSPKYLFRKEGQNVTLSCEQNLNHDAMYWYRQDPGQGLRLIYYSQIVNDFQKGDIAEGYSVSREKKESFPLTVTSAQKNPTAFYLCASSPLTGVERGYTFGSGTRLTVV.

The chain couples TRBV28 to TRBJ1-1, with D unresolved. Trimming shortened V by 3 bases and J by 11 bases, and 13 bases separated the two germline ends. This CDR3 contains 12 residues. The V gene's germline CDR1 is MDHEN and CDR2 SYDVKM. CDR3 protein: CASSFRAAPAFF. The CDR3 region has the DNA TGTGCCAGCAGTTTTCGGGCTGCCCCGGCTTTCTTT.

This chain uses TRBV10-3 with TRBJ1-1, with D maybe TRBD1 (5 bases). The CDR3 extends over 18 amino acids. The V gene lost 6 bases and the J gene lost 0 bases, with 23 bases spanning the gap. CDR1 is ENHRY, CDR2 SYGVKD, per germline. The CDR3 DNA is TGTGCCATCAGAGACATTGGGGCCGAGGCCTCAATGAACACTGAAGCTTTCTTT. Encoded protein: CAIRDIGAEASMNTEAFF.

This sequence joins TRBV7-6 and TRBJ2-7; 13 nucleotides align to TRBD2. The CDR3 contains 17 residues. Germline values: CDR1 SGHVS, CDR2 FNYEAQ. The trim removed 1 base at V and 5 bases at J, leaving 8 bases unmatched. The chain's CDR3 is CASSLGLAGGFSDEQYF. The DNA for the CDR3 is TGTGCCAGCAGCTTAGGACTAGCGGGAGGATTTTCCGACGAGCAGTACTTC.

This clone was counted between two and nine times. The V gene is TRBV14, the J gene TRBJ1-4; weak D call: TRBD1 (5 bases). CDR3 length equals 12 residues. Germline V CDR1 and CDR2: SGHDN, FVKESK. V was pared by 4 bases and J by 15 bases, with 15 bases between. The CDR3: CASSPGFGAVFF. The CDR3 DNA follows: TGTGCCAGCAGCCCAGGATTCGGGGCGGTGTTTTTT.

This clone was recorded at least ten times. The V gene is TRBV7-8, the J gene TRBJ2-3; the match to TRBD2 covers 8 bases. This CDR3 has 16 amino acids. Germline-derived CDR1 and CDR2 are SGHVS and FQNEAQ. The ends lost 4 bases at V and 4 bases at J; junction bases unmatched: 10. The chain's CDR3 is CASSYGAGGGPDTQYF. The CDR3 DNA is TGTGCCAGCAGCTACGGCGCGGGGGGCGGCCCAGATACGCAGTATTTT.

This chain links TRBV9 with TRBJ2-3, with 9 bases matching TRBD2. Germline CDR1 reads SGDLS; CDR2 reads YYNGEE. The CDR3 extends over 18 amino acids. V trimming: 3 bases; J trimming: 1 base; junction bases outside the gene matches: 12. The CDR3 loop reads CASSEYPHSGRRTDTQYF. As DNA, the CDR3 is TGTGCCAGCAGCGAGTACCCACACAGCGGGAGGCGCACAGATACGCAGTATTTT.

The J gene is TRBJ2-1, the V gene TRBV7-9, with 11 bases matching TRBD2. Germline V lookup: CDR1 SEHNR, CDR2 FQNEAQ (reference sequence). J gave up 3 bases and V 3 bases, and 4 bases lay outside the gene matches. CDR3 length: 16 residues. The CDR3 here is CASSFPSGRSYNEQFF. The CDR3 DNA is TGTGCCAGCAGCTTCCCTAGCGGGAGGAGCTACAATGAGCAGTTCTTC.

The chain joins TRBV27 to TRBJ2-7; 9 bases agree with TRBD1. With 7 bases clipped from V and 1 base from J, the junction kept 2 bases outside the gene matches. Germline V gives CDR1 MNHEY, CDR2 SMNVEV (reference sequence). CDR3 size: 13 residues. This chain's CDR3 is CASIGTGSYEQYF. As DNA, the CDR3 is TGTGCCAGCATCGGGACAGGGTCCTACGAGCAGTACTTC.

The genes are TRBV11-3 and TRBJ2-3; TRBD2 agrees at 10 bases. Germline trimming cut 6 bases from V and 4 bases from J; bases unmatched to any gene: 4. The germline gives CDR1 SGHNT, CDR2 YENEEA. The CDR3 contains 14 residues. CDR3 DNA: TGTGCCAGCAGATACAGCGGGAGGGCAGATACGCAGTATTTT. Translating gives CASRYSGRADTQYF.

V and J are TRBV28 and TRBJ1-5, with 7 positions matching TRBD1. V shed 7 bases and J 4 bases; nucleotides not matched to a gene: 10. The length of the CDR3 is 15 residues. The germline V gene encodes CDR1 MDHEN and CDR2 SYDVKM. The CDR3 coding sequence is TGTGCCAGCATTAAAATACAGGGGTGGAATCAGCCCCAGCATTTT. Protein sequence: CASIKIQGWNQPQHF.

V is TRBV29-1 and J is TRBJ1-2; D is perhaps TRBD1 (5 bases). Germline V lookup: CDR1 SQVTM, CDR2 ANQGSEA. This CDR3 is 11 amino acids long. Trimming stripped 6 bases from V and 4 bases from J, with 9 bases between. The CDR3 reads CSVTGLYGYTF. For the CDR3, the DNA is TGCAGCGTAACAGGACTCTATGGCTACACCTTC.

This clone has just one count. This sequence joins TRBV27 and TRBJ2-7; 8 bases are shared with TRBD1. This CDR3 has 16 amino acids. Germline values: CDR1 MNHEY, CDR2 SMNVEV (reference sequence). The V segment lost 3 bases and the J segment 8 bases; nucleotides outside the gene matches: 15. The CDR3: CASSLGFRTGPDQQYF. The DNA for the CDR3 is TGTGCCAGCAGTTTGGGTTTTAGGACAGGGCCCGATCAGCAGTACTTC.

CDR3 sequence reads: CASSHSGREGNEQFF. DNA of the CDR3: TGTGCCAGCAGCCATAGCGGGAGGGAGGGAAATGAGCAGTTCTTC. The chain recombines TRBV7-7 with TRBJ2-1, with 11 bases that match TRBD2. CDR3 length: 15 amino acids. CDR1 is SSHAT, CDR2 FNYEAQ, per germline (reference sequence). The V gene end was trimmed by 5 bases and the J gene end by 7 bases; junction bases not matched to a gene: 7.

The V call is TRBV4-1, the J call TRBJ2-3, with D possibly being TRBD2 (5 bases). Deletions cut 3 bases from V and 2 bases from J, with 18 bases between. The CDR3 runs 17 residues. Germline CDR1 reads MGHRA; CDR2 reads YSYEKL. This chain's CDR3 is CASSQLPGSFNTDTQYF. The CDR3, as DNA: TGCGCCAGCAGCCAGTTACCGGGATCCTTTAACACAGATACGCAGTATTTT.